These T cell receptor beta chains were read from a single sample in a study of shared clonotypes between healthy human individuals. Here immunoSEQ multiplex PCR was the method, and the copy in TCRdb shows in-frame clones only, minus some. The profile covers 1,500,000 or so clones, with approximately 97% appearing a single time and approximately 1% taken by the ten largest. Sequenced material: naive CD4+ T cells sorted from blood. These receptors came from a young man in good health. The CDR3 runs from the conserved cysteine through the conserved F or W. The order of the fields is V gene, D gene, J gene, clone size, CDR3 protein, CDR3 DNA. The D gene is left open where the match is weak. Clone size is stated in some rows and not others, as once, few, many or a class when expanded.

v_call: TRBV15; d_call: -; j_call: TRBJ1-1; clone_size: -; cdr3_aa: CATSRILGGKGITEAFF; cdr3_nt: TGTGCCACCAGCAGAATACTGGGCGGGAAAGGGATCACCGAAGCTTTCTTT
v_call: TRBV12-5; d_call: TRBD2; j_call: TRBJ2-2; clone_size: -; cdr3_aa: CASALAGENTGELFF; cdr3_nt: TGTGCTAGTGCCCTAGCGGGAGAGAACACCGGGGAGCTGTTTTTT
v_call: TRBV9; d_call: -; j_call: TRBJ2-6; clone_size: -; cdr3_aa: CASSVLVSGANVLTF; cdr3_nt: TGTGCCAGCAGCGTACTCGTCTCTGGGGCCAACGTCCTGACTTTC
v_call: TRBV7-9; d_call: -; j_call: TRBJ2-1; clone_size: -; cdr3_aa: CASSLLATSSYNEQFF; cdr3_nt: TGTGCCAGCAGCTTACTGGCGACAAGCTCCTACAATGAGCAGTTCTTC
v_call: TRBV29-1; d_call: -; j_call: TRBJ2-3; clone_size: -; cdr3_aa: CSVERLAPSTDTQYF; cdr3_nt: TGCAGCGTTGAGAGGCTAGCGCCGAGCACAGATACGCAGTATTTT
v_call: TRBV28; d_call: -; j_call: TRBJ1-5; clone_size: -; cdr3_aa: CASSLENQPQHF; cdr3_nt: TGTGCCAGCAGTCTAGAAAATCAGCCCCAGCATTTT
v_call: TRBV18; d_call: TRBD1; j_call: TRBJ2-1; clone_size: -; cdr3_aa: CASSPPGQGYNEQFF; cdr3_nt: TGTGCCAGCTCACCGCCGGGACAGGGCTACAATGAGCAGTTCTTC
v_call: TRBV6-1; d_call: TRBD1; j_call: TRBJ1-5; clone_size: -; cdr3_aa: CASSGTWTGKVLSNQPQHF; cdr3_nt: TGTGCCAGCAGTGGTACCTGGACAGGGAAAGTTTTGAGCAATCAGCCCCAGCATTTT
v_call: TRBV14; d_call: -; j_call: TRBJ2-7; clone_size: -; cdr3_aa: CASSQVTRSREQYF; cdr3_nt: TGTGCCAGCAGCCAAGTAACGCGGTCGAGGGAGCAGTACTTC
v_call: TRBV18; d_call: -; j_call: TRBJ2-5; clone_size: -; cdr3_aa: CASSPNNRQETQYF; cdr3_nt: TGTGCCAGCTCACCAAATAATCGTCAGGAGACCCAGTACTTC
v_call: TRBV5-6; d_call: -; j_call: TRBJ1-4; clone_size: -; cdr3_aa: CASSQGATNEKLFF; cdr3_nt: TGTGCCAGCAGCCAGGGTGCAACTAATGAAAAACTGTTTTTT
v_call: TRBV11-2; d_call: -; j_call: TRBJ1-1; clone_size: -; cdr3_aa: CASSPQRSALTEAFF; cdr3_nt: TGTGCCAGCAGCCCCCAGAGGTCCGCGCTAACTGAAGCTTTCTTT
v_call: TRBV5-1; d_call: -; j_call: TRBJ1-1; clone_size: -; cdr3_aa: CASSLEVAAGENTEAFF; cdr3_nt: TGCGCCAGCAGCTTGGAAGTTGCGGCAGGTGAGAACACTGAAGCTTTCTTT
v_call: TRBV19; d_call: TRBD2; j_call: TRBJ2-1; clone_size: -; cdr3_aa: CASSLEREAYNEQFF; cdr3_nt: TGTGCCAGTAGTCTCGAGCGGGAAGCCTACAATGAGCAGTTCTTC
v_call: TRBV5-1; d_call: -; j_call: TRBJ2-7; clone_size: -; cdr3_aa: CASSFDPGPYEQYF; cdr3_nt: TGCGCCAGCAGCTTTGATCCAGGTCCCTACGAGCAGTACTTC
v_call: TRBV18; d_call: TRBD1; j_call: TRBJ2-1; clone_size: once; cdr3_aa: CASSRDRGDNEQFF; cdr3_nt: TGTGCCAGCTCAAGGGACAGGGGGGACAATGAGCAGTTCTTC
v_call: TRBV2; d_call: -; j_call: TRBJ2-2; clone_size: -; cdr3_aa: CASQEATSNTGELFF; cdr3_nt: TGTGCCAGCCAAGAGGCGACCTCGAACACCGGGGAGCTGTTTTTT
v_call: TRBV7-9; d_call: -; j_call: TRBJ1-1; clone_size: -; cdr3_aa: CASSLGSGNTEAFF; cdr3_nt: TGTGCCAGCAGCTTAGGTTCTGGGAACACTGAAGCTTTCTTT
v_call: TRBV7-9; d_call: -; j_call: TRBJ2-2; clone_size: -; cdr3_aa: CASSRLRDISAGELFF; cdr3_nt: TGTGCCAGCAGCCGATTGCGGGACATCAGTGCCGGGGAGCTGTTTTTT
v_call: TRBV18; d_call: TRBD2; j_call: TRBJ2-7; clone_size: -; cdr3_aa: CASSPYGTSGSFEQYF; cdr3_nt: TGTGCCAGCTCACCATACGGGACTAGCGGGAGCTTCGAGCAGTACTTC
v_call: TRBV27; d_call: -; j_call: TRBJ1-5; clone_size: -; cdr3_aa: CASSPQGDGNQPQHF; cdr3_nt: TGTGCCAGCAGTCCACAGGGAGATGGAAATCAGCCCCAGCATTTT
v_call: TRBV19; d_call: TRBD2; j_call: TRBJ2-7; clone_size: -; cdr3_aa: CASSIQAGAYYEQYF; cdr3_nt: TGTGCCAGTAGTATTCAAGCGGGAGCGTACTACGAGCAGTACTTC
v_call: TRBV28; d_call: -; j_call: TRBJ2-3; clone_size: -; cdr3_aa: CASSLGGRADTQYF; cdr3_nt: TGTGCCAGCAGTTTAGGGGGACGCGCAGATACGCAGTATTTT
v_call: TRBV7-5; d_call: -; j_call: TRBJ1-1; clone_size: few; cdr3_aa: CTAGNTEAFF; cdr3_nt: TGTACGGCGGGGAACACTGAAGCTTTCTTT
v_call: TRBV11-2; d_call: -; j_call: TRBJ1-2; clone_size: -; cdr3_aa: CASSSFRGKTNYGYTF; cdr3_nt: TGTGCCAGCAGCTCCTTCCGAGGGAAGACTAACTATGGCTACACCTTC
v_call: TRBV6-1; d_call: -; j_call: TRBJ2-5; clone_size: -; cdr3_aa: CASSELETQYF; cdr3_nt: TGTGCCAGCAGTGAACTGGAGACCCAGTACTTC
v_call: TRBV10-2; d_call: -; j_call: TRBJ2-5; clone_size: -; cdr3_aa: CASSVEVQETQYF; cdr3_nt: TGCGCCAGCAGTGTAGAGGTACAAGAGACCCAGTACTTC
v_call: TRBV2; d_call: -; j_call: TRBJ2-2; clone_size: -; cdr3_aa: CASNPRTNTGELFF; cdr3_nt: TGTGCCAGCAATCCTCGGACGAACACCGGGGAGCTGTTTTTT
v_call: TRBV5-4; d_call: -; j_call: TRBJ1-1; clone_size: once; cdr3_aa: CASSVALVDTEAFF; cdr3_nt: TGTGCCAGCAGCGTGGCCCTGGTGGACACTGAAGCTTTCTTT
v_call: TRBV18; d_call: -; j_call: TRBJ2-3; clone_size: -; cdr3_aa: CASSPQTSSTDTQYF; cdr3_nt: TGTGCCAGCTCACCCCAAACCTCTAGCACAGATACGCAGTATTTT
v_call: TRBV28; d_call: TRBD1; j_call: TRBJ1-5; clone_size: -; cdr3_aa: CASSFVGQGSPQNQPQHF; cdr3_nt: TGTGCCAGCAGCTTCGTAGGACAGGGGTCCCCTCAGAATCAGCCCCAGCATTTT
v_call: TRBV6-1; d_call: TRBD1; j_call: TRBJ2-2; clone_size: -; cdr3_aa: CASRGTANTGELFF; cdr3_nt: TGTGCCAGCAGGGGGACAGCGAACACCGGGGAGCTGTTTTTT
v_call: TRBV29-1; d_call: TRBD1; j_call: TRBJ2-7; clone_size: -; cdr3_aa: CSAGGQGGSYEQYF; cdr3_nt: TGCAGCGCCGGAGGACAGGGCGGCTCCTACGAGCAGTACTTC
v_call: TRBV5-4; d_call: -; j_call: TRBJ1-3; clone_size: -; cdr3_aa: CASSLRGKSGNTIYF; cdr3_nt: TGTGCCAGCAGCTTACGGGGAAAGAGTGGAAACACCATATATTTT
v_call: TRBV7-9; d_call: -; j_call: TRBJ2-1; clone_size: -; cdr3_aa: CASSSGRTYNEQFF; cdr3_nt: TGTGCCAGCAGCTCCGGCCGTACCTACAATGAGCAGTTCTTC
v_call: TRBV5-1; d_call: -; j_call: TRBJ2-1; clone_size: -; cdr3_aa: CASSLAAGREQFF; cdr3_nt: TGCGCCAGCAGCTTGGCGGCAGGGCGTGAGCAGTTCTTC
v_call: TRBV25-1; d_call: -; j_call: TRBJ2-2; clone_size: few; cdr3_aa: CASSEAFSTGELFF; cdr3_nt: TGTGCCAGCAGTGAAGCCTTTAGCACCGGGGAGCTGTTTTTT
v_call: TRBV7-9; d_call: -; j_call: TRBJ1-5; clone_size: -; cdr3_aa: CASSPGPLMSEPQHF; cdr3_nt: TGTGCCAGCAGCCCCGGACCGCTGATGTCTGAGCCCCAGCATTTT
v_call: TRBV18; d_call: TRBD1; j_call: TRBJ1-1; clone_size: -; cdr3_aa: CASSLPGQLNTEAFF; cdr3_nt: TGTGCCAGCTCACTCCCGGGACAGTTAAACACTGAAGCTTTCTTT
v_call: TRBV14; d_call: -; j_call: TRBJ2-1; clone_size: -; cdr3_aa: CASSLRDSYNEQFF; cdr3_nt: TGTGCCAGCAGCCTCAGGGATTCCTACAATGAGCAGTTCTTC
v_call: TRBV5-4; d_call: TRBD1; j_call: TRBJ2-3; clone_size: -; cdr3_aa: CASGQGLRTDTQYF; cdr3_nt: TGTGCCAGCGGACAGGGTTTGCGCACAGATACGCAGTATTTT
v_call: TRBV19; d_call: TRBD1; j_call: TRBJ2-4; clone_size: -; cdr3_aa: CASSAGQGAKNIQYF; cdr3_nt: TGTGCCAGTAGTGCCGGACAGGGGGCCAAAAACATTCAGTACTTC
v_call: TRBV19; d_call: -; j_call: TRBJ2-1; clone_size: -; cdr3_aa: CASSGQIHEQFF; cdr3_nt: TGTGCCAGTAGCGGACAGATTCATGAGCAGTTCTTC
v_call: TRBV18; d_call: -; j_call: TRBJ1-1; clone_size: once; cdr3_aa: CASSPDTRGAFF; cdr3_nt: TGTGCCAGCTCACCAGATACTCGGGGGGCTTTCTTT
v_call: TRBV23-1; d_call: -; j_call: TRBJ2-5; clone_size: -; cdr3_aa: CASSHHRRETQYF; cdr3_nt: TGCGCCAGCAGTCACCATCGTCGGGAGACCCAGTACTTC
v_call: TRBV27; d_call: -; j_call: TRBJ2-5; clone_size: -; cdr3_aa: CASRRDSQETQYF; cdr3_nt: TGTGCCAGCCGAAGGGATTCCCAAGAGACCCAGTACTTC
v_call: TRBV29-1; d_call: TRBD2; j_call: TRBJ2-5; clone_size: -; cdr3_aa: CSVERGGETQYF; cdr3_nt: TGCAGCGTTGAACGGGGGGGAGAGACCCAGTACTTC
v_call: TRBV10-3; d_call: -; j_call: TRBJ2-1; clone_size: -; cdr3_aa: CAIKTGVYNEQFF; cdr3_nt: TGTGCCATCAAAACAGGCGTCTACAATGAGCAGTTCTTC
v_call: TRBV14; d_call: TRBD2; j_call: TRBJ2-1; clone_size: -; cdr3_aa: CASSRRLAGVGEQFF; cdr3_nt: TGTGCCAGCAGTCGTAGACTAGCGGGAGTCGGTGAGCAGTTCTTC
v_call: TRBV6-1; d_call: -; j_call: TRBJ2-1; clone_size: -; cdr3_aa: CASSRVSYNEQFF; cdr3_nt: TGTGCCAGCAGCCGAGTATCCTACAATGAGCAGTTCTTC
v_call: TRBV2; d_call: -; j_call: TRBJ1-5; clone_size: -; cdr3_aa: CASSEMAGYQPQHF; cdr3_nt: TGTGCCAGCAGTGAAATGGCGGGGTATCAGCCCCAGCATTTT
v_call: TRBV7-6; d_call: -; j_call: TRBJ2-3; clone_size: once; cdr3_aa: CASSPTLTDTQYF; cdr3_nt: TGTGCCAGCAGCCCAACCCTCACAGATACGCAGTATTTT
v_call: TRBV10-1; d_call: -; j_call: TRBJ2-2; clone_size: -; cdr3_aa: CASSDHPGELFF; cdr3_nt: TGCGCCAGCAGTGACCACCCCGGGGAGCTGTTTTTT
v_call: TRBV7-8; d_call: -; j_call: TRBJ2-7; clone_size: -; cdr3_aa: CASRAPLRGEQYF; cdr3_nt: TGTGCCAGCCGGGCCCCTCTTAGGGGGGAGCAGTACTTC
v_call: TRBV7-9; d_call: TRBD1; j_call: TRBJ1-1; clone_size: once; cdr3_aa: CASSLVDRGNTEAFF; cdr3_nt: TGTGCCAGCAGCTTAGTGGACAGGGGGAACACTGAAGCTTTCTTT